This entry concerns a single T cell receptor beta chain. The specificity of this receptor is unknown. Base qualities are missing; no much larger clone stands one base away. Using the deep immunoSEQ assay, multiplex PCR amplified TCR CDR3 regions from genomic DNA. Genomic DNA extracted from each cell subset was distributed evenly over all wells of several immunoSEQ 96-well plates, and each plate served as one replicate. Each replicate PCR for sorted subsets received about 210 ng genomic DNA, equal to around 32,000 T cell genomes. The purified libraries were quantified using a Qubit 3.0 fluorometer, sized with a Bioanalyzer 2100, and then quantified again using the KAPA Library Quantification kit. Every immunoSEQ 96-well plate was sequenced on a separate single-read 150-cycle Illumina NextSeq 550 flow cell. The original pipeline was this. Because the immunoSEQ output held only junctional sequences and lacked quality scores, the filtering could not match the filtering applied to full-length reads. Sequences were annotated with PyIR, a Python wrapper for IgBLAST v1.9, and V/J genes and CDR3 were assigned using IMGT germline references. Any read was removed if the V/J assignment was weak (E-value above 1e-6), the CDR3 was missing, or the read contained stop codons, out-of-frame junctions, or ambiguous translated residues. V3J clonotypes were defined as sequences sharing an identical inferred V gene, J gene, and CDR3 amino acid sequence. Percentage overlap between repertoires was calculated by dividing the number of shared unique clonotypes by the size of the smaller repertoire. RTK rarefaction, the Chao1 estimator, and Recon v2.1 estimates of unobserved clonotypes were used to assess repertoire richness. Generation probabilities for all TCRbeta clonotypes obtained by the gDNA method from a few donors were computed using OLGA. The source is immuneACCESS, and TCRdb retained only in-frame sequences with V and J called. Part of the clones is not carried over; for the studies checked, unresolved V genes explain less than half of this, and the remainder is unexplained. That table supplies the V and J calls and clone size; D and trimming were determined from the DNA. In this sample the table shows over 2 million clones, roughly 95% of which occur a single time. The top ten constitute around 1.1% of the sample.

This entry belongs to a study of shared clonotypes between healthy human individuals (TCRdb year 2020). Describing the broader study: The cohort included three men and a couple of women between 18 and 49 years of age. To estimate repertoire size and how much clonotypes are shared between individuals, the study performed deep sequencing of blood TCR repertoires from roughly five healthy adults. For each donor, CD4 naive and CD4 memory were each run on three plates, CD8 naive on two plates, and CD8 memory on one plate. Per donor, leukapheresis produced somewhere between about 0.9 and 10 billion PBMCs. To increase sequencing depth and limit assay-specific biases, TCR repertoire library preparation and sequencing were carried out by different laboratories using diverse techniques. What the research found in general, with its limitations: Because the study included a small number of donors, the genetic and exposure-history diversity represented was limited. Naive subsets generally had larger estimated clonotype richness than memory subsets did. Pairwise subsampling led to the expectation that sequencing depth would affect the degree of clonotype sharing among donors. Across a handful of donors, roughly 5.4% of naive CD4, around 3.3% of naive CD8, under 2.5% of memory CD4, and about 0.4% of memory CD8 clonotypes were shared. Compared with non-shared clonotypes, clonotypes shared by all four sorted-subset donors had higher generation probabilities. Sampling was restricted to blood, and TCR repertoires in tissue are likely to differ from TCR repertoires in blood. Incomplete sequencing was indicated by rarefaction of sorted-subset datasets, despite the large sequencing depth.

CD8 naive samples were CD45RO-negative cells positively selected for CCR7, giving a CD45RA+CCR7+ population that excluded TemRA cells. Donors were healthy HIV-negative adults with no recently reported acute infections or vaccinations. Every donor was a Caucasian adult residing in Nashville, Tennessee, USA. Blood was collected by leukapheresis, and PBMCs were isolated by Ficoll-Histopaque density gradient centrifugation and then cryopreserved in liquid nitrogen vapor phase. Analytical flow cytometry was used to check the purity and quantity of each magnetically sorted T cell population. Genomic DNA was isolated from each sorted fraction and quantified by UV absorbance on a Nanodrop 2000c. From the cysteine up to the phenylalanine, the CDR3 has a length of 15 residues. The retained sequence is limited to the CDR3, 45 bases, with the frame set at the first base. From a lookup of the germline V gene, CDR1 and CDR2 are MGHRA and YSYEKL. Trimming costs V 4 bases and J 3 bases, and their ends lie 16 bases apart.

The sequence was collected from a man aged 18 to 30 in good health. Sequencing was performed on naive CD8+ T cells sorted from blood. The cell subset or site label on this specimen signifies: CD45RA+CCR7+. This receptor chain uses TRBV4-1 and TRBJ2-7; no D gene is confidently identified. The CDR3 protein: CASSLSPAGDYEQYF. The DNA sequence is as follows: TGCGCCAGCAGCCTTTCCCCGGCTGGGGACTACGAGCAGTACTTC.